Listed here is a single TCR beta chain. Antigen specificity is unknown. These data are taken from a study of OX40 agonist ivuxolimab in advanced cancers. The overall study: Participants could have had prior anti-PD-1, anti-PD-L1 or anti-CTLA-4 therapy, and approximately 40% had some. Three individuals attained partial responses, comprising one hepatocellular carcinoma case and two cutaneous melanoma cases. Overall study findings and caveats: Expanded clones belonging to CD8+ T cells outnumbered, on average, those of CD4+.

Patients were excluded for autoimmune disease history or systemic immunosuppression. V was clipped by 0 bases and J by 1 base, with 9 bases between them. This CDR3 spans 15 amino acids. Germline V gene data show CDR1 as SGHTA and CDR2 as FQGNSA. Profiling relied on immunoSEQ multiplex PCR, and the TCRdb table lists in-frame clones only, not all of them. The table shows 90,000 to 100,000 clones, with 70% to 85% occurring only once. Here the sequenced sample was CD4+ or CD8+ T cells sorted from blood, taken in a trial of the OX40 agonist ivuxolimab. The receptor was derived from an adult with an advanced solid tumor such as melanoma, head and neck, liver or kidney cancer. V gene TRBV7-2 combines with J gene TRBJ1-1; D call uncertain. In DNA, the CDR3 is TGTGCCAGCAGCTTAGCATCAGGTGGGAACACTGAAGCTTTCTTT. Its protein is CASSLASGGNTEAFF.